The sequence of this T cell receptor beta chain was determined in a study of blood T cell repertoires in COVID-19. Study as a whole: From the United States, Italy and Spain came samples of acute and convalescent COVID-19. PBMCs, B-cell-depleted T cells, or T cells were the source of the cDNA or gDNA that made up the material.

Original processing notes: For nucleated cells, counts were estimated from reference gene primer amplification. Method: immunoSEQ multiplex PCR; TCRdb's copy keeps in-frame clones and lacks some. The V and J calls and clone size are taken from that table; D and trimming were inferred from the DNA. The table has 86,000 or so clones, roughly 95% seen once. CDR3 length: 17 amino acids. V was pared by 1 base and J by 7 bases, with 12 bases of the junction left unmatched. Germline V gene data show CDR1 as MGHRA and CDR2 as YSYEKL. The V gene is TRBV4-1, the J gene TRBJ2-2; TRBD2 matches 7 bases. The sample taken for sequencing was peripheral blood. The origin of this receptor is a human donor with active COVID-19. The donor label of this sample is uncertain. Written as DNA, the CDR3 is TGCGCCAGCAGCCAAGTCCGAGTCGGAACGGGGGGCGGGGAGCTGTTTTTT. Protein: CASSQVRVGTGGGELFF.